This is a list of T cell receptor beta chains from one sample in a study of T cell responses to AZD1222 COVID-19 vaccine. Repertoires were generated with immunoSEQ multiplex PCR, while TCRdb's copy carries only in-frame clones and drops some. The data show 100,000 to 150,000 clones, around nine tenths seen once. Source: peripheral blood, taken 28 days after the second AZD1222 dose. These receptors all stem from an adult who received the AZD1222 COVID-19 vaccine. The conserved cysteine and the conserved F or W are not part of the CDR3 here. Not every row has a clone size; where given, it reads once, few, many or a size class.

v_gene,j_gene,abundance,CDR3aa
TRBV12-3/TRBV12-4,TRBJ1-2,few,ASSLGPVLGYT
TRBV28,TRBJ2-7,-,ASSLSGTGAYEQY
TRBV27,TRBJ1-1,-,ASSLVWKNTEAF
TRBV6-5,TRBJ2-5,-,ASSTHRHVETQY
TRBV10-1,TRBJ2-1,-,ASSERASGNEQF
TRBV2,TRBJ1-1,-,ASYGSTEAF
TRBV6-1,TRBJ1-5,-,ASTSRWTNNQPQH
TRBV10-3,TRBJ1-2,few,AISESNRDYGYT
TRBV7-9,TRBJ1-2,-,ASSLPGTTPNGYT
TRBV19,TRBJ1-3,-,ASSMDLSSGNTIY
TRBV7-2,TRBJ2-7,-,ASSLVSSYEQY
TRBV2,TRBJ2-1,-,ASSEYQHRDNEQF
TRBV19,TRBJ2-1,-,ASSVARGGWEQF
TRBV7-9,TRBJ2-7,-,ASSRTSGGYEQY
TRBV5-4,TRBJ1-2,-,ASSLAVKGTGYT
TRBV28,TRBJ2-7,-,ASSFGGDEQY
TRBV7-9,TRBJ1-1,few,ASSLAKGPNTEAF
TRBV6-5,TRBJ2-7,-,ASFPSGGAVYEQY
TRBV11-3,TRBJ2-1,-,ASTRQALTYNEQF
TRBV7-3,TRBJ2-3,-,ASRQAVGSDTQY
TRBV7-9,TRBJ1-2,-,ASSWTERDYGYT
TRBV4-1,TRBJ2-7,once,ASSQVLAGGNYEQY
TRBV29-1,TRBJ2-5,-,SVGSQGAQY
TRBV3-1/TRBV3-2,TRBJ2-3,once,ASSPTVEPSTDTQY
TRBV19,TRBJ2-1,-,ASSMSGGFNNEQF
TRBV19,TRBJ2-3,once,ASSVGQGMDTQY
TRBV6-4,TRBJ1-6,-,ASNPPGQGSLSSYNSPLH
TRBV11-2,TRBJ2-2,-,ASSFGSGELF
TRBV28,TRBJ1-2,-,AGSIDSYGYT
TRBV18,TRBJ1-2,-,ASSPRTLNYGYT
TRBV19,TRBJ1-1,-,ASSIDLAAGNTEAF
TRBV5-1,TRBJ2-3,-,ASSFSYDTDTQY
TRBV7-9,TRBJ2-2,-,ASSTTSGGDTGELF
TRBV5-4,TRBJ2-7,-,ASRPGAGPSYEQY
TRBV15,TRBJ2-7,-,ATSSGGGSYEQY
TRBV5-5,TRBJ2-7,-,ASSRTTSGIYEQY
TRBV4-3,TRBJ2-5,-,ASSLGLAGGGETQY
TRBV7-2,TRBJ2-3,-,ASSLDGSTDTQY
TRBV6-5,TRBJ1-5,-,ASRTGFESNQPQH
TRBV5-1,TRBJ2-5,-,ASSFAEVMETQY
TRBV4-2,TRBJ1-2,few,ASSQDHRAYGYT
TRBV28,TRBJ2-5,-,ASTSFKGSQETQY
TRBV28,TRBJ2-7,-,ASRDSKHEQY
TRBV5-6,TRBJ1-2,once,ASSLGGDRHGYT
TRBV27,TRBJ2-5,-,ASRGLAGGRETQY
TRBV4-2,TRBJ2-3,-,ASSQGTGEGTDTQY
TRBV28,TRBJ2-7,few,ASSTGQGGEQY
TRBV5-6,TRBJ1-3,-,ASSLSGNTIY
TRBV7-3,TRBJ1-5,-,ASSRGSNQPQH
TRBV11-3,TRBJ2-3,-,ASSLRRLTDTQY
TRBV11-2,TRBJ2-3,-,ASRRHLTDTQY
TRBV15,TRBJ2-1,-,ATSRDRGRRYNEQF